This TCR beta chain was retrieved from a study of cytomegalovirus exposure and HLA in healthy donors. Primers for the PCR totalled 60 Vbeta and 13 Jbeta. Clones were read by immunoSEQ multiplex PCR, and TCRdb kept only the in-frame ones, dropping some. The table records roughly 200,000 clones, around 80% of them present only once. The CDR3 covers 12 residues. V dropped 2 bases and J dropped 6 bases, with 6 bases sitting between them. Germline V gene lookup returns CDR1 SGHTS and CDR2 YDEGEE. Notes on this clone: Its antigen remains unknown.

Study results and limitations: As a later analysis showed, several of the most significant clusters appeared to be linked to common viral pathogens.

The specimen sequenced was PBMCs. The source of this sequence is a woman aged 40 to 55 in good health and CMV-seronegative. V gene TRBV5-8 combines with J gene TRBJ1-5; D is uncertain. The CDR3 region is CASSLPRQPQHF. The CDR3 DNA is TGTGCCAGCAGCTTACCGCGTCAGCCCCAGCATTTT.